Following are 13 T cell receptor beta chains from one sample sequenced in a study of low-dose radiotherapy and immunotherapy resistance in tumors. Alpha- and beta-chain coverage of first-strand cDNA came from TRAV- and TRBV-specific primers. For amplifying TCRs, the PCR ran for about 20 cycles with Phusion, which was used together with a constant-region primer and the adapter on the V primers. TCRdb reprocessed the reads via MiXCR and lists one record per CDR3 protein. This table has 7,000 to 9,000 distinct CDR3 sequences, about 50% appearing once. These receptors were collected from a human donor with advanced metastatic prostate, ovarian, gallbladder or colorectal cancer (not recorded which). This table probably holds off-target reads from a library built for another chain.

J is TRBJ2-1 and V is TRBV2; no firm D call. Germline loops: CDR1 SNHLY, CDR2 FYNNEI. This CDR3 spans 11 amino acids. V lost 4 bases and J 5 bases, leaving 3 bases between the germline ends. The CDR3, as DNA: TGTGCCAGCAGTGTCAACAATGAGCAGTTCTTC. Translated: CASSVNNEQFF.

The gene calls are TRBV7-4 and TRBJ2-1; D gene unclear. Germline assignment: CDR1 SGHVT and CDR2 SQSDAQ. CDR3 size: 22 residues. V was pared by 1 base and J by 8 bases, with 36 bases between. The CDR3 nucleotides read TGTGCCAGCAGCTTAGTTGGGTGGGTCTGGGTTTTCTCCTTCAATGTATCACATGAGCAGTTCTTC. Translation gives CASSLVGWVWVFSFNVSHEQFF. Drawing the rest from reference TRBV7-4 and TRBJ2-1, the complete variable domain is GAGVSQSPRYKVAKRGRDVALRCDSISGHVTLYWYRQTLGQGSEVLTYSQSDAQRDKSGRPSGRFSAERPERSVSTLKIQRTEQGDSAVYLCASSLVGWVWVFSFNVSHEQFFGPGTRLTVL.

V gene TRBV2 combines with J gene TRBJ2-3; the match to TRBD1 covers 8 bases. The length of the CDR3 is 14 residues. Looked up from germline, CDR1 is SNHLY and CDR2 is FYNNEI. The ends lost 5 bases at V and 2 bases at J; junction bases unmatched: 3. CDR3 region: CASSRTGFTDTQYF. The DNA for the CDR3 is TGTGCCAGCAGTAGGACAGGGTTCACAGATACGCAGTATTTT. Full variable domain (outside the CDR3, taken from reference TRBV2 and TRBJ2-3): EPEVTQTPSHQVTQMGQEVILRCVPISNHLYFYWYRQILGQKVEFLVSFYNNEISEKSEIFDDQFSVERPDGSNFTLKIRSTKLEDSAMYFCASSRTGFTDTQYFGPGTRLTVL.

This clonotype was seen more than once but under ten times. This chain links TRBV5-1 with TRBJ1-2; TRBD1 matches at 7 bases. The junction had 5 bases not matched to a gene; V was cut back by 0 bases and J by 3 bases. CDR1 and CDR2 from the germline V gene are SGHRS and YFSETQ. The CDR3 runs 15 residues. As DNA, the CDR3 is TGCGCCAGCAGCTTGGAAGAGGGGGCTCACTATGGCTACACCTTC. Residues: CASSLEEGAHYGYTF.

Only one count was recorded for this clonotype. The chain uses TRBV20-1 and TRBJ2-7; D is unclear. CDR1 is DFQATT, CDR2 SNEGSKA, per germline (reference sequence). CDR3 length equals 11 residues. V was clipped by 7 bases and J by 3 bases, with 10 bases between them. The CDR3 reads CSVPGLYEQYF. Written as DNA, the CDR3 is TGCAGTGTTCCAGGCCTCTACGAGCAGTACTTC.

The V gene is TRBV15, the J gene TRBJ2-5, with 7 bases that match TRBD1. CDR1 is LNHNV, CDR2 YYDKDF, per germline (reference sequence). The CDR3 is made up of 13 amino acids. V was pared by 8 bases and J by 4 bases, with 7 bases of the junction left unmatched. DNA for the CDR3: TGTGCCACCCGGAAGACAGGGCCAGAGACCCAGTACTTC. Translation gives CATRKTGPETQYF. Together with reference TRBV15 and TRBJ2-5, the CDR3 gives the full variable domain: DAMVIQNPRYQVTQFGKPVTLSCSQTLNHNVMYWYQQKSSQAPKLLFHYYDKDFNNEADTPDNFQSRRPNTSFCFLDIRSPGLGDTAMYLCATRKTGPETQYFGPGTRLLVL.

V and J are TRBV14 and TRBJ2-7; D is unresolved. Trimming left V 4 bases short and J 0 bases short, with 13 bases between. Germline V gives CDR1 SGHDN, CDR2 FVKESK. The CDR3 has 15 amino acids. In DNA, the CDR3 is TGTGCCAGCAGCCCCAACGGACGCTACTCCTACGAGCAGTACTTC. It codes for CASSPNGRYSYEQYF. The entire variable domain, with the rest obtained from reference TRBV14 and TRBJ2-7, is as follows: EAGVTQFPSHSVIEKGQTVTLRCDPISGHDNLYWYRRVMGKEIKFLLHFVKESKQDESGMPNNRFLAERTGGTYSTLKVQPAELEDSGVYFCASSPNGRYSYEQYFGPGTRLTVT.

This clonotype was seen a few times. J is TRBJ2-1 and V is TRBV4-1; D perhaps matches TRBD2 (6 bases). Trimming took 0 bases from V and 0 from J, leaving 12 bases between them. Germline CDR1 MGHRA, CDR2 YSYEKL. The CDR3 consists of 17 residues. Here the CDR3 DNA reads TGCGCCAGCAGCCAAGAGAGGTACGGGGGCTCCTACAATGAGCAGTTCTTC. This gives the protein CASSQERYGGSYNEQFF.

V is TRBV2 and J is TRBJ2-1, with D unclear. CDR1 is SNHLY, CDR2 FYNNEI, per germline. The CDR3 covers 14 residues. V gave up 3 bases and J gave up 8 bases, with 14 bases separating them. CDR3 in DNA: TGTGCCAGCAGTGATTCGACCGTATTCCATGAGCAGTTCTTC. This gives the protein CASSDSTVFHEQFF.

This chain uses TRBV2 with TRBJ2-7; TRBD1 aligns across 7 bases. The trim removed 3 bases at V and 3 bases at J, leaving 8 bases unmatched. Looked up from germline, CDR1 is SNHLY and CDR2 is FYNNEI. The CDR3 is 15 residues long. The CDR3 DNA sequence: TGTGCCAGCAGTGAGGGTGGGACAGACCTCTACGAGCAGTACTTC. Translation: CASSEGGTDLYEQYF. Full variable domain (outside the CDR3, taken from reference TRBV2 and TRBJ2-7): EPEVTQTPSHQVTQMGQEVILRCVPISNHLYFYWYRQILGQKVEFLVSFYNNEISEKSEIFDDQFSVERPDGSNFTLKIRSTKLEDSAMYFCASSEGGTDLYEQYFGPGTRLTVT.

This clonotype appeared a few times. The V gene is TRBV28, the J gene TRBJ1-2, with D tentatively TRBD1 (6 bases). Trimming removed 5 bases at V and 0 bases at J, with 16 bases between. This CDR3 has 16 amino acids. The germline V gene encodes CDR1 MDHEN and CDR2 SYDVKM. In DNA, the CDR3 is TGTGCCAGCAGTCCCCGGACAGTAAGACCTAACTATGGCTACACCTTC. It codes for CASSPRTVRPNYGYTF.

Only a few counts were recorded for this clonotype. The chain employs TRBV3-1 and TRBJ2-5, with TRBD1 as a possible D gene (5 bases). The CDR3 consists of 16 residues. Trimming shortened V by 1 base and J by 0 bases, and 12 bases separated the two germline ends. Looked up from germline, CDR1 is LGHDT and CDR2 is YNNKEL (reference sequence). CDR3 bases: TGTGCCAGCAGCCAAGGGTTAGGGGCCAACCAAGAGACCCAGTACTTC. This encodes CASSQGLGANQETQYF.

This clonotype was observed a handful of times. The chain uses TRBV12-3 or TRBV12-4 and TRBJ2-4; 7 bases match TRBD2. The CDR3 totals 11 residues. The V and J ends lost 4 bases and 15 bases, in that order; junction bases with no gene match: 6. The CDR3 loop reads CASSSSGKRYF. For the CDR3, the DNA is TGTGCCAGCAGTTCCAGCGGGAAGCGGTACTTC.